Detailed here is one T cell receptor (beta chain). The target antigen is unknown. The data are from a study of cytomegalovirus exposure and HLA in healthy donors. Notes on the study in general: Indistinguishable V segments such as TRBV6-2 and TRBV6-3 were excluded. Researchers reportedly found TCR beta sequences accurately predicted most subjects' HLA-A and HLA-B alleles.

Trimming stripped 1 base from V and 3 bases from J, with 17 bases between. CDR1 is SGHRS, CDR2 YFSETQ, per germline. This CDR3 spans 17 amino acids. A multiplex PCR was run with 60 Vbeta primers and 13 Jbeta primers. The data were produced by immunoSEQ multiplex PCR, yet TCRdb's version contains in-frame clones alone and is incomplete. The sample carries over 200,000 clones, 77% recorded once. This TCR derives from a woman aged 60-70 years in good health and CMV-seropositive. V gene TRBV5-1 combines with J gene TRBJ1-3; D perhaps matches TRBD1 (6 bases). The material sequenced was PBMCs. The CDR3 DNA reads as TGCGCCAGCAGCTTGTCGGACAGCCGCACGAGTGGAAACACCATATATTTT. It codes for CASSLSDSRTSGNTIYF.